One T cell receptor beta chain is described in this entry. As yet, its antigen is unknown. Only United States sites treated participants with HIV. This record belongs to a study of long-term antiretroviral therapy in people with HIV. Study-level findings and limits: Diversity measured after ART increased yet remained under transplant donor controls. ART adherence was not documented, and neither viral resistance nor therapy changes had any data.

At survey level, the immunoSEQ assay was run in its v3.0 version. This table comes from immunoSEQ multiplex PCR, and its TCRdb copy is limited to in-frame clones, with some not included. The table includes roughly 18,000 clones, 90% to 95% detected once. Germline loops: CDR1 LNHDA, CDR2 SQIVND (reference sequence). The CDR3 has 17 residues. V shed 2 bases and J shed 3 bases, with 17 bases lying between them. The chain couples TRBV19 to TRBJ2-1; a weak D match, TRBD2 (6 bases). The material was unsorted PBMCs, obtained 3 years after starting antiretroviral therapy. This TCR came from a man aged 50 to 60 with HIV. CDR3 sequence: CASSILLSGPFYNEQFF. In DNA, the CDR3 is TGTGCCAGTAGTATATTACTAAGCGGGCCATTCTACAATGAGCAGTTCTTC.